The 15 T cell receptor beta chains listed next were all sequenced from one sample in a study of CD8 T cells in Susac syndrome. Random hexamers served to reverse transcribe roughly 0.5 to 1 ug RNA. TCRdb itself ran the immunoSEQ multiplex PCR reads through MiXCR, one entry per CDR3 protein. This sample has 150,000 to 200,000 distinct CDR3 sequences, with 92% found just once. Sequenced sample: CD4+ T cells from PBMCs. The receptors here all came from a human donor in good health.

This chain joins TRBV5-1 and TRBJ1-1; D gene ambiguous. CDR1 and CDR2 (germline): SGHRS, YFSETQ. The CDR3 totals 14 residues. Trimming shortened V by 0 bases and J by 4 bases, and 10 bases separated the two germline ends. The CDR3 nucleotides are TGCGCCAGCAGCTTGGCCTTGAGTGGCACTGAAGCTTTCTTT. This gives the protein CASSLALSGTEAFF.

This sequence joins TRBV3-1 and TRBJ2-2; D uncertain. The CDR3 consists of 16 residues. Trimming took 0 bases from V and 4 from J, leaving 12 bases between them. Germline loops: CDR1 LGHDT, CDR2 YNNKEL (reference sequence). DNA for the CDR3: TGTGCCAGCAGCCAAGAGGGTCGGGCAGGCACCGGGGAGCTGTTTTTT. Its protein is CASSQEGRAGTGELFF.

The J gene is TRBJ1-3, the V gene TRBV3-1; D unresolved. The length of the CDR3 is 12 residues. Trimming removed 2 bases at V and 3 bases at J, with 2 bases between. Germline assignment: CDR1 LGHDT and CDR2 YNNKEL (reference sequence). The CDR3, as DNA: TGTGCCAGCAGCCAAAATGGAAACACCATATATTTT. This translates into CASSQNGNTIYF.

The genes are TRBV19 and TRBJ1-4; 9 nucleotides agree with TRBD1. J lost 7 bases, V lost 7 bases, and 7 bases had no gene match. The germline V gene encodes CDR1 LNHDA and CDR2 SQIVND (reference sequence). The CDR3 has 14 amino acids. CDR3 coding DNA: TGTGCCAGTACCTCGGGACAGGGTAGTGAAAAACTGTTTTTT. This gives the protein CASTSGQGSEKLFF.

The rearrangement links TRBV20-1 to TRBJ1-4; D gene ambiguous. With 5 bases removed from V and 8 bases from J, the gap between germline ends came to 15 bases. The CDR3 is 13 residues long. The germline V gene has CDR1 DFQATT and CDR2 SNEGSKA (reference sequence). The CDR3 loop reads CSAYFGKGEKLFF. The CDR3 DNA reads TGCAGTGCTTATTTTGGGAAAGGCGAAAAACTGTTTTTT.

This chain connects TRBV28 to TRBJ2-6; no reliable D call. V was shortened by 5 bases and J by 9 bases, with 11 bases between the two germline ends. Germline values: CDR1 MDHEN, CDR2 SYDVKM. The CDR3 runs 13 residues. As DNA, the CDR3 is TGTGCCAGCAGTCTCCTTCCTGTCAACGTCCTGACTTTC. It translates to CASSLLPVNVLTF.

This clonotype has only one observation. The CDR3 nucleotides are TGTGCCAGCTCACGGGGCAGGACTACAGATACGCAGTATTTT. It translates to CASSRGRTTDTQYF. The J gene is TRBJ2-3, the V gene TRBV18, with D perhaps given as TRBD1 or TRBD2 (5 bases each). Trimming cost V 4 bases and J 3 bases, with 11 bases left between them. Per germline, CDR1 KGHSH and CDR2 LQKENI. The CDR3 covers 14 residues. The full variable domain, in which reference TRBV18 and TRBJ2-3 provide the parts outside the CDR3, is NAGVMQNPRHLVRRRGQEARLRCSPMKGHSHVYWYRQLPEEGLKFMVYLQKENIIDESGMPKERFSAEFPKEGPSILRIQQVVRGDSAAYFCASSRGRTTDTQYFGPGTRLTVL.

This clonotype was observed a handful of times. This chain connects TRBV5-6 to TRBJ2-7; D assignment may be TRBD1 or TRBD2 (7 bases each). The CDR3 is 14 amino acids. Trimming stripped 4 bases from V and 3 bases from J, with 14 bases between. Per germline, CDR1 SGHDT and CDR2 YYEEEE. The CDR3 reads CASSARGGGYEQYF. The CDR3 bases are TGTGCCAGCAGCGCCAGGGGGGGTGGCTACGAGCAGTACTTC.

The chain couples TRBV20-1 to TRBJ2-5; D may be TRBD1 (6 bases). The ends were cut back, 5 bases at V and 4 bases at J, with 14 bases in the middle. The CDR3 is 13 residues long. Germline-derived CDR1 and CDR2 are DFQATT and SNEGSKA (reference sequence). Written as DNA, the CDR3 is TGCAGTGCTCCCCTGGGACAATTAGAGACCCAGTACTTC. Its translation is CSAPLGQLETQYF.

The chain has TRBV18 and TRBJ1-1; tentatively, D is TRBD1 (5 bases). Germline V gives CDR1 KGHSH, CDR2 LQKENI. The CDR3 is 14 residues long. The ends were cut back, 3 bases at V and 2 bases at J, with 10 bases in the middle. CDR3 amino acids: CASSPRDGNTEAFF. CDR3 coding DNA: TGTGCCAGCTCACCCCGGGACGGCAACACTGAAGCTTTCTTT.

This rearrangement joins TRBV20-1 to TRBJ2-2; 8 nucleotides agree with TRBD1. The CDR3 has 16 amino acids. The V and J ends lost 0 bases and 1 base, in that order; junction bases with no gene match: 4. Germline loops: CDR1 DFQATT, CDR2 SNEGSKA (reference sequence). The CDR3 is CSARDARGQNTGELFF. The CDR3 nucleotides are TGCAGTGCTAGAGATGCCAGGGGGCAGAACACCGGGGAGCTGTTTTTT.

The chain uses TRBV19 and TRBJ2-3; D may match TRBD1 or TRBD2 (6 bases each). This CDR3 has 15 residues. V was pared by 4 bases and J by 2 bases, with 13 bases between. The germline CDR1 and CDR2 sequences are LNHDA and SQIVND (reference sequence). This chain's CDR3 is CASSTTRGATDTQYF. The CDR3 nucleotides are TGTGCCAGTAGTACAACTAGGGGGGCCACAGATACGCAGTATTTT.

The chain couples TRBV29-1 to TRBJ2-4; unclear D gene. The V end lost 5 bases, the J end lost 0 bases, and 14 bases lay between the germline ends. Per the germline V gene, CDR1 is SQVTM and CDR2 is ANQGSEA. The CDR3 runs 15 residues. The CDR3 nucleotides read TGCAGCGTTTTTACCACTCTACGAGCCAAAAACATTCAGTACTTC. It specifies CSVFTTLRAKNIQYF.

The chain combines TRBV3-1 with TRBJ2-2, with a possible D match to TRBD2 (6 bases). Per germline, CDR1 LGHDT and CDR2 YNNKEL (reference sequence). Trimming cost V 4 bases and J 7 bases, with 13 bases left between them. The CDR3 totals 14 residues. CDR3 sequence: CASSLAAKGGELFF. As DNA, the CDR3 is TGTGCCAGCAGCCTAGCGGCCAAGGGCGGGGAGCTGTTTTTT.

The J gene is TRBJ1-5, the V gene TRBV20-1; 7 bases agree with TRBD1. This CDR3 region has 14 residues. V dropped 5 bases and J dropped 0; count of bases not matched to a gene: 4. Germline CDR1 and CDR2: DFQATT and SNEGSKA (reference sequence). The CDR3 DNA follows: TGCAGTGCTCCAGGGGGAAGTAGCAATCAGCCCCAGCATTTT. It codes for CSAPGGSSNQPQHF.